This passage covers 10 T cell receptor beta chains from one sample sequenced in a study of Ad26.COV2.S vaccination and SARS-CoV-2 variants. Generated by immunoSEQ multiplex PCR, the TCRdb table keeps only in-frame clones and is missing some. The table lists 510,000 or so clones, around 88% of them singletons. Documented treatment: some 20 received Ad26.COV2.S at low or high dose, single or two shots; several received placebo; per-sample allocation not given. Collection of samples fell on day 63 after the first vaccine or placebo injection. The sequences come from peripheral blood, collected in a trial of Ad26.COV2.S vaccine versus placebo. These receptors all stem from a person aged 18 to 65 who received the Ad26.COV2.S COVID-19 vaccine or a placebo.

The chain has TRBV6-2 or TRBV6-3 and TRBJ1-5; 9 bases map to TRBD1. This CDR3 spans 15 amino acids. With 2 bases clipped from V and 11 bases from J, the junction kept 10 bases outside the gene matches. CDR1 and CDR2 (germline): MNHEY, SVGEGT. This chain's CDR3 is CASSYDRGGFSAQHF. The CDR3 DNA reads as TGTGCCAGCAGTTACGACAGGGGGGGGTTTTCGGCCCAGCATTTT.

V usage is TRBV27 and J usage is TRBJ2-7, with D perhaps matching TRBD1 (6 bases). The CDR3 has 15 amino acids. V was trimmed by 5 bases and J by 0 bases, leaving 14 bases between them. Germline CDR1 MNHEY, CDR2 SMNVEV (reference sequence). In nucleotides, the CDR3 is TGTGCCAGCAGTCACAGGGATGGGGGCTCCTACGAGCAGTACTTC. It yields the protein CASSHRDGGSYEQYF.

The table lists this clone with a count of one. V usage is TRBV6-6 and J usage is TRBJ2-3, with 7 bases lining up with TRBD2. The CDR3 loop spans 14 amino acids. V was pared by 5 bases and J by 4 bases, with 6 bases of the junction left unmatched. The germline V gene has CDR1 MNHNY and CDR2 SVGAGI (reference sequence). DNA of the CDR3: TGTGCCAGCAGTATGGGGGGGAGTTCAGATACGCAGTATTTT. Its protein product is CASSMGGSSDTQYF.

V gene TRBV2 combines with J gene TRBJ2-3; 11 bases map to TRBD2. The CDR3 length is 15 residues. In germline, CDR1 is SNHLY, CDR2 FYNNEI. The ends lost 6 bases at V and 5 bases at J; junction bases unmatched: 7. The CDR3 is CASRRVAGGVDTQYF. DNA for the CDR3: TGTGCCAGCAGGCGGGTAGCGGGAGGGGTAGATACGCAGTATTTT.

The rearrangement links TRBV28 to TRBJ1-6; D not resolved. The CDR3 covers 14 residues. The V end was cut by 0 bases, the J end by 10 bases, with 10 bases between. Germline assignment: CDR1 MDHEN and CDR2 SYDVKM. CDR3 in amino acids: CASSLWVVNSPLHF. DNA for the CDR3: TGTGCCAGCAGTTTATGGGTAGTTAACTCACCCCTCCACTTT. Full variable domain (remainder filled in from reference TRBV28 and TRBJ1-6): DVKVTQSSRYLVKRTGEKVFLECVQDMDHENMFWYRQDPGLGLRLIYFSYDVKMKEKGDIPEGYSVSREKKERFSLILESASTNQTSMYLCASSLWVVNSPLHFGNGTRLTVT.

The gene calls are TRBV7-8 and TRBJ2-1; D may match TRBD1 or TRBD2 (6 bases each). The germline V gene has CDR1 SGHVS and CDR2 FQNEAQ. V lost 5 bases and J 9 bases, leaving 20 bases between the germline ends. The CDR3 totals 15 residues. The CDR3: CASSPGGSGGTEQFF. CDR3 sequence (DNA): TGTGCCAGCAGCCCTGGGGGCTCGGGCGGGACTGAGCAGTTCTTC.

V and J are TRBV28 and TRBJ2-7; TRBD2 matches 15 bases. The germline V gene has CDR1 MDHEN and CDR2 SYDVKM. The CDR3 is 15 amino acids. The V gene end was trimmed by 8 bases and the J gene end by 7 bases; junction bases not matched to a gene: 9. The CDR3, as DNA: TGTGCCAGCGAGGGACTAGCGGGAGGCGCCGGGGAGCAGTACTTC. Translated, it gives CASEGLAGGAGEQYF.

Here the CDR3 reads CALNSGGYEQYF. CDR3 bases: TGTGCCCTGAATAGCGGGGGCTACGAGCAGTACTTC. V usage is TRBV30 and J usage is TRBJ2-7, with 9 bases lining up with TRBD2. Trimming removed 8 bases from V and 3 bases from J; junction bases left unmatched: 5. Germline assignment: CDR1 GTSNPN and CDR2 SVGIG (reference sequence). CDR3 size: 12 residues.

The CDR3 sequence is CASSTLTGAVETQYF. The CDR3 nucleotides read TGTGCCAGTAGTACCCTGACAGGGGCGGTAGAGACCCAGTACTTC. V is TRBV19 and J is TRBJ2-5; 8 nucleotides line up with TRBD1. Germline lookup yields CDR1 LNHDA and CDR2 SQIVND (reference sequence). J lost 4 bases, V lost 4 bases, and 8 bases had no gene match. The CDR3 runs 15 residues.

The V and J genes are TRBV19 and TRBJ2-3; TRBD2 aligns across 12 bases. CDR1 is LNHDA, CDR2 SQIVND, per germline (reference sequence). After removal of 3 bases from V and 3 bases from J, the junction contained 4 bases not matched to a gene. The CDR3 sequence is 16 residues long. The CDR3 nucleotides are TGTGCCAGTAGTATCGGACTAGCGGGATTGACAGATACGCAGTATTTT. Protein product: CASSIGLAGLTDTQYF.